The 6 T cell receptor beta chains below were found in one sample sequenced in a study of cytomegalovirus exposure and HLA in healthy donors. Profiling relied on immunoSEQ multiplex PCR, and the TCRdb table lists in-frame clones only, not all of them. The sample shows more than 85,000 clones, roughly 88% of them seen only once. The sample consisted of PBMCs. The receptor set was obtained from a woman in her thirties in good health and CMV-seropositive.

Turning to this clone: Distinct nucleotide sequences in the sample also encode this CDR3. This sequence joins TRBV2 and TRBJ1-6; D is perhaps TRBD1 (6 bases). The CDR3 is 14 amino acids. V lost 2 bases to trimming and J lost 8 bases, with 10 bases between them. Germline V gives CDR1 SNHLY, CDR2 FYNNEI. CDR3 sequence reads: CASSEQGTYSPLHF. The CDR3 bases are TGTGCCAGCAGTGAACAGGGGACGTATTCACCCCTCCACTTT.

The CDR3 here is CASSWDWGGEQYF. The CDR3 DNA sequence: TGTGCCAGCAGCTGGGACTGGGGGGGCGAGCAGTACTTC. This chain links TRBV5-4 with TRBJ2-7, with TRBD2 matching 7 bases. The CDR3 totals 13 residues. Unmatched junction bases numbered 6, after V lost 3 bases and J lost 6 bases. The V gene's germline CDR1 is SGHNT and CDR2 YYREEE (reference sequence).

This chain connects TRBV7-8 to TRBJ1-2, with 8 bases that match TRBD1. This CDR3 comprises 13 residues. The V and J ends lost 5 bases and 5 bases, in that order; junction bases with no gene match: 4. The germline V gene encodes CDR1 SGHVS and CDR2 FQNEAQ. The CDR3 protein is CASSPDRGYGYTF. The CDR3 DNA is TGTGCCAGCAGCCCTGACAGGGGATATGGCTACACCTTC.

The gene calls are TRBV6-6 and TRBJ2-7; weak D call: TRBD2 (6 bases). The ends were cut back, 4 bases at V and 0 bases at J, with 7 bases in the middle. Germline CDR1 reads MNHNY; CDR2 reads SVGAGI (reference sequence). The CDR3 is 13 residues long. The CDR3 here is CASSFGSSYEQYF. The CDR3 DNA sequence: TGTGCCAGCAGTTTCGGGAGCTCCTACGAGCAGTACTTC.

The chain joins TRBV5-4 to TRBJ2-3; D is possibly TRBD1 (6 bases). The CDR3 has 13 residues. Germline V CDR1 and CDR2: SGHNT, YYREEE (reference sequence). Trimming shortened V by 3 bases and J by 4 bases, and 9 bases separated the two germline ends. CDR3 DNA: TGTGCCAGCAGCTCAGGGGATTCAGATACGCAGTATTTT. It translates to CASSSGDSDTQYF.

V usage is TRBV5-4 and J usage is TRBJ2-2; D is perhaps TRBD2 (7 bases). This CDR3 has 17 residues. Trimming cost V 4 bases and J 4 bases, with 20 bases left between them. CDR1 is SGHNT, CDR2 YYREEE, per germline (reference sequence). The CDR3 region has the DNA TGTGCCAGCAGCCTAGTAGGGAGGGGGGCGACCACCGGGGAGCTGTTTTTT. The encoded protein is CASSLVGRGATTGELFF.